The 20 T cell receptor beta chains in this list originate from one sample, sequenced in a study of T-cell reconstitution after alpha-beta-depleted transplantation in children. As it was prepared, the TCRbeta library received unique molecular identifiers. TCRdb re-called the PCR reads through MiXCR, storing one row per CDR3 protein. The sample lists 400,000 to 500,000 distinct CDR3 sequences; about a tenth were seen once. Sequenced here: PBMCs from the stem cell graft donor, sampled from the stem cell graft. These receptor sequences come from a human donor who donated a stem cell graft to a child with acute myeloid leukemia.

This clonotype appeared a few times. The chain recombines TRBV4-3 with TRBJ1-4, with 9 bases fitting TRBD1. After removal of 5 bases from V and 6 bases from J, the junction contained 10 bases not matched to a gene. Germline assignment: CDR1 LGHNA and CDR2 YSLEER. CDR3 length equals 16 residues. CDR3 nucleotides: TGCGCCAGCAGCACATACAGGGGGCGCAGCGATGAAAAACTGTTTTTT. It translates to CASSTYRGRSDEKLFF.

This clonotype was recorded a few times. The chain recombines TRBV6-5 with TRBJ1-4; 7 bases align to TRBD1. Germline assignment: CDR1 MNHEY and CDR2 SVGAGI. V shed 0 bases and J 7 bases; nucleotides not matched to a gene: 5. The CDR3 is 15 amino acids. Here the CDR3 reads CASSYSRGLPEKLFF. For the CDR3, the DNA is TGTGCCAGCAGTTACTCTAGGGGGCTGCCTGAAAAACTGTTTTTT.

The chain links TRBV5-1 to TRBJ2-1; D gene uncertain. This CDR3 has 14 amino acids. The germline CDR1 and CDR2 sequences are SGHRS and YFSETQ. The V and J ends lost 6 bases and 0 bases respectively, with 10 bases between them. The CDR3 protein is CASTRTGSYNEQFF. The CDR3 nucleotides read TGCGCCAGCACCCGGACGGGCTCCTACAATGAGCAGTTCTTC.

The J gene is TRBJ1-3, the V gene TRBV5-6, with D tentatively TRBD1 (6 bases). Trimming removed 0 bases at V and 3 bases at J, with 13 bases between. The CDR3 is 16 amino acids. Germline CDR1 reads SGHDT; CDR2 reads YYEEEE. The CDR3 sequence is CASSLAMGARGNTIYF. CDR3 in DNA: TGTGCCAGCAGCTTGGCGATGGGGGCTCGTGGAAACACCATATATTTT.

This clonotype came up many times. The chain employs TRBV6-5 and TRBJ2-1; D unclear. The CDR3 runs 11 residues. Germline CDR1 reads MNHEY; CDR2 reads SVGAGI. Trimming shortened V by 0 bases and J by 10 bases, and 4 bases separated the two germline ends. The CDR3, as DNA: TGTGCCAGCAGTTACTCGACCGAGCAGTTCTTC. Encoded protein: CASSYSTEQFF.

As for this clonotype: A much more abundant neighbour one base away suggests this may be a read error. V is TRBV29-1 and J is TRBJ1-1; tentative D call: TRBD1 (5 bases). Germline loops: CDR1 SQVTM, CDR2 ANQGSEA. V lost 7 bases to trimming and J lost 5 bases, with 20 bases between them. The CDR3 runs 14 residues. The chain's CDR3 is CSAKSRAGHTEAFF. CDR3 DNA sequence: TGCAGCGCCAAATCTCGGGCAGGGCATACTGAAGCTTTCTTT.

This clonotype was detected a few times. J is TRBJ2-5 and V is TRBV4-1, with 10 bases identical to TRBD2. J was trimmed by 2 bases and V by 0 bases; bases with no gene match: 9. This CDR3 spans 18 amino acids. The germline V gene has CDR1 MGHRA and CDR2 YSYEKL. CDR3 protein: CASSQDPLAGSSQETQYF. The CDR3 DNA is TGCGCCAGCAGCCAAGACCCACTAGCGGGGTCCTCACAAGAGACCCAGTACTTC.

This clonotype has a count of ten or more. The chain couples TRBV28 to TRBJ1-5; the match to TRBD1 covers 12 bases. This CDR3 contains 17 residues. The germline V gene encodes CDR1 MDHEN and CDR2 SYDVKM. V lost 5 bases to trimming and J lost 2 bases; unmatched junction nucleotides: 7. For the CDR3, the DNA is TGTGCCAGCAGTCCGGGACAGGGGGCTGAGGGCAATCAGCCCCAGCATTTT. This codes for CASSPGQGAEGNQPQHF.

This clonotype was observed at least ten times. The rearrangement links TRBV20-1 to TRBJ1-3; D unresolved. CDR3 length: 15 residues. Trimming removed 3 bases from V and 3 bases from J, with 15 bases in between. Germline values: CDR1 DFQATT, CDR2 SNEGSKA (reference sequence). The chain's CDR3 is CSASPLAGIGNTIYF. The DNA of the CDR3 is TGCAGTGCTAGTCCCCTCGCGGGTATTGGAAACACCATATATTTT.

The chain carries TRBV11-2 and TRBJ2-1; 7 bases map to TRBD1. The CDR3 has 19 residues. Germline V CDR1 and CDR2: SGHAT, FQNNGV. V dropped 5 bases and J dropped 2; count of bases not matched to a gene: 18. Here the CDR3 DNA reads TGTGCCAGCAGCCCTCCCCCCAGGGGGATGGAAGGGCCCTACAATGAGCAGTTCTTC. Its translation: CASSPPPRGMEGPYNEQFF.

V usage is TRBV12-3 or TRBV12-4 and J usage is TRBJ2-3; 7 nucleotides line up with TRBD2. The CDR3 has 14 amino acids. The V segment lost 2 bases and the J segment 6 bases; nucleotides outside the gene matches: 5. The CDR3 is CASSLTSEFDTQYF. As DNA, the CDR3 is TGTGCCAGCAGTTTAACTAGCGAGTTTGATACGCAGTATTTT.

In its sample, this clonotype was seen many times. The rearrangement joins TRBV7-2 to TRBJ2-1, with 8 bases aligning to TRBD2. The CDR3 has 14 residues. After removal of 1 base from V and 9 bases from J, the junction contained 5 bases not matched to a gene. Germline CDR1 reads SGHTA; CDR2 reads FQGNSA. The DNA for the CDR3 is TGTGCCAGCAGCTTAGTGGGCGGGAGGAGTGAGCAGTTCTTC. It is translated as CASSLVGGRSEQFF.

This chain joins TRBV2 and TRBJ1-4; D might be TRBD1 (6 bases). The CDR3 sequence is 17 residues long. Germline V gives CDR1 SNHLY, CDR2 FYNNEI. V dropped 5 bases and J dropped 4 bases, with 20 bases sitting between them. The CDR3 protein is CASSRDRHRANNEKLFF. CDR3 sequence (DNA): TGTGCCAGCAGTCGTGATAGACACAGGGCGAATAATGAAAAACTGTTTTTT. Complete variable domain (other parts from reference TRBV2 and TRBJ1-4): EPEVTQTPSHQVTQMGQEVILRCVPISNHLYFYWYRQILGQKVEFLVSFYNNEISEKSEIFDDQFSVERPDGSNFTLKIRSTKLEDSAMYFCASSRDRHRANNEKLFFGSGTQLSVL.

This clonotype was seen more than once but under ten times. The V call is TRBV7-2, the J call TRBJ2-3, with a possible D match to TRBD2 (5 bases). CDR1 is SGHTA and CDR2 is FQGNSA in the germline V gene. CDR3 length: 13 amino acids. The V and J ends lost 3 bases and 3 bases respectively, with 7 bases between them. Here the CDR3 reads CASSFRETDTQYF. The CDR3, as DNA: TGTGCCAGCAGCTTCCGGGAAACAGATACGCAGTATTTT.

In nucleotides, the CDR3 is TGCGCCAGCAGCCTCGACACCGAGGGCGGGGAGCTGTTTTTT. The encoded protein is CASSLDTEGGELFF. The chain recombines TRBV5-1 with TRBJ2-2; D perhaps matches TRBD2 (5 bases). The CDR3 runs 14 residues. CDR1 is SGHRS, CDR2 YFSETQ, per germline. Trimming pared 4 bases from V and 7 bases from J, leaving 14 bases between.

The chain combines TRBV24-1 with TRBJ2-5; TRBD2 might be the D (5 bases). There are 14 residues in the CDR3. Germline V gene sequence: CDR1 KGHDR, CDR2 SFDVKD. V shed 3 bases and J shed 3 bases, with 10 bases lying between them. The CDR3 nucleotides are TGTGCCACCAGTGATGCCGGGGAGAAAGAGACCCAGTACTTC. Translation gives CATSDAGEKETQYF.

This clonotype has a handful of counts. The chain has TRBV12-3 or TRBV12-4 and TRBJ2-5; TRBD1 matches at 7 bases. V gave up 6 bases and J gave up 0 bases; unmatched junction bases: 7. CDR3 length equals 15 residues. The CDR3 DNA follows: TGTGCCAGCAGCCCAGGGGGAACTTACCAAGAGACCCAGTACTTC. Its protein is CASSPGGTYQETQYF.

This clonotype was counted only a few times. The chain joins TRBV21-1 to TRBJ1-1. TRBV21-1 represents a pseudogene. The CDR3 consists of 16 residues. The CDR3 region has the DNA TGTGCCAGCAGCAAAAGCTTGTCCAAAGGGAACACTGAAGCTTTCTTT. Translating gives CASSKSLSKGNTEAFF.

This clonotype was observed at least ten times. The rearrangement links TRBV7-8 to TRBJ2-7; 11 nucleotides align to TRBD2. Per the germline V gene, CDR1 is SGHVS and CDR2 is FQNEAQ. The CDR3 is made up of 16 amino acids. The J segment lost 1 base and the V segment lost 3 bases, leaving 5 bases of the junction unmatched. The CDR3 bases are TGTGCCAGCAGCTTCTCTGCTAGCGGGAGGTCCTACGAGCAGTACTTC. This codes for CASSFSASGRSYEQYF.

This clonotype was seen only a few times. This chain joins TRBV7-2 and TRBJ2-2; 8 bases agree with TRBD2. Germline V gives CDR1 SGHTA, CDR2 FQGNSA. The trim removed 5 bases at V and 7 bases at J, leaving 9 bases unmatched. The CDR3 has 15 amino acids. The CDR3 coding sequence is TGTGCCAGCAGCCAGCGAGCGGGGGATCACGGGGAGCTGTTTTTT. It yields the protein CASSQRAGDHGELFF. Full variable domain (missing parts from reference TRBV7-2 and TRBJ2-2): GAGVSQSPSNKVTEKGKDVELRCDPISGHTALYWYRQSLGQGLEFLIYFQGNSAPDKSGLPSDRFSAERTGGSVSTLTIQRTQQEDSAVYLCASSQRAGDHGELFFGEGSRLTVL.